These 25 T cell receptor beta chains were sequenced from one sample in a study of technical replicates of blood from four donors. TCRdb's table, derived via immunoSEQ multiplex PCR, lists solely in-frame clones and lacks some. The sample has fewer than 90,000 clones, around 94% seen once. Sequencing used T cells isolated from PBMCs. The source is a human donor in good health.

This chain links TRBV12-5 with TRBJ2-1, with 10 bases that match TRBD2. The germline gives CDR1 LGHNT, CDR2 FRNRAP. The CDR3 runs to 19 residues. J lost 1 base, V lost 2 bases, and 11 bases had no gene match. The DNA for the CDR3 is TGTGCTAGTGGTTTGAGTTTACTAGCGGGATCTCTTTCCTACAATGAGCAGTTCTTC. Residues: CASGLSLLAGSLSYNEQFF.

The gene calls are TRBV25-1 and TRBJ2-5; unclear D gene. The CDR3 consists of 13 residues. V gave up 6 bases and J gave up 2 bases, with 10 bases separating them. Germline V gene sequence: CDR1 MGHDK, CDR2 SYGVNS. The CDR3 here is CASSPTPQETQYF. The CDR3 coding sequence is TGTGCCAGCAGCCCTACCCCACAAGAGACCCAGTACTTC.

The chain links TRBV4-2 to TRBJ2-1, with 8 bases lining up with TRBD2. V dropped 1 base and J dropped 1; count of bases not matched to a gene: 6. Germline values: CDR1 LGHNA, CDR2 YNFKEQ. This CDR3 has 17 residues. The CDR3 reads CASSQGTGGGSYNEQFF. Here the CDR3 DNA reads TGTGCCAGCAGCCAAGGAACCGGGGGGGGGTCCTACAATGAGCAGTTCTTC.

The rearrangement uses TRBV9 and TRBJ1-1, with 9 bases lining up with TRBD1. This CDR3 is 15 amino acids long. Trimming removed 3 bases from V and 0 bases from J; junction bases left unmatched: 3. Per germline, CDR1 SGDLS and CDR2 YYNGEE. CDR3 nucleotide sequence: TGTGCCAGCAGCGCCGGACAGGGGATGAACACTGAAGCTTTCTTT. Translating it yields CASSAGQGMNTEAFF.

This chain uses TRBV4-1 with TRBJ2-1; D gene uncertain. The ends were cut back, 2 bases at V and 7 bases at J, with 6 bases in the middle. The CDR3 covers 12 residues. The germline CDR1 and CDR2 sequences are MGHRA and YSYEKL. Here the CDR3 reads CASSQRGNEQFF. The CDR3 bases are TGCGCCAGCAGCCAAAGAGGTAATGAGCAGTTCTTC.

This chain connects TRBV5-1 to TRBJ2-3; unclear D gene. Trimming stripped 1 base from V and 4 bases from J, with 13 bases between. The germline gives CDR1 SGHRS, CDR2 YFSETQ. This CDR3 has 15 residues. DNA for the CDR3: TGCGCCAGCAGCTTGCGCCCCGTTGGGCCAGATACGCAGTATTTT. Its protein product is CASSLRPVGPDTQYF.

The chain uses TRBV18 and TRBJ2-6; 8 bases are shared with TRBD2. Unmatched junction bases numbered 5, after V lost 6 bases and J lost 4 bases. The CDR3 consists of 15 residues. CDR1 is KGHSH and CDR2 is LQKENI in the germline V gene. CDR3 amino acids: CASSPGGAGANVLTF. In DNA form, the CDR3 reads TGTGCCAGCTCCCCCGGGGGGGCAGGGGCCAACGTCCTGACTTTC.

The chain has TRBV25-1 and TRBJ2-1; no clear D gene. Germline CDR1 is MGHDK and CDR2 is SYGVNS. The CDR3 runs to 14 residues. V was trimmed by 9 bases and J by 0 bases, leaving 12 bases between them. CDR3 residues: CASTRSFSYNEQFF. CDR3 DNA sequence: TGTGCCAGTACTCGAAGTTTCTCCTACAATGAGCAGTTCTTC. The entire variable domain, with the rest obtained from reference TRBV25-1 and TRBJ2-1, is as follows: EADIYQTPRYLVIGTGKKITLECSQTMGHDKMYWYQQDPGMELHLIHYSYGVNSTEKGDLSSESTVSRIRTEHFPLTLESARPSHTSQYLCASTRSFSYNEQFFGPGTRLTVL.

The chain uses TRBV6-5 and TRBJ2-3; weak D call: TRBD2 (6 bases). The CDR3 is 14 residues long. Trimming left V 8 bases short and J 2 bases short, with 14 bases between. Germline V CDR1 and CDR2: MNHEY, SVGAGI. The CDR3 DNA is TGTGCCAGCCCAGCGGGCGGGGCCACAGATACGCAGTATTTT. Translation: CASPAGGATDTQYF.

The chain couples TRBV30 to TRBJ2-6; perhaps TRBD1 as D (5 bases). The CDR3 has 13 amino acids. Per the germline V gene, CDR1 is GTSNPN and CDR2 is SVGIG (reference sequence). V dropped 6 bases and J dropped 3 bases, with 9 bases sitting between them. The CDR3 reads CACQGGGANVLTF. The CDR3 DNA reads TGTGCCTGTCAGGGTGGTGGGGCCAACGTCCTGACTTTC.

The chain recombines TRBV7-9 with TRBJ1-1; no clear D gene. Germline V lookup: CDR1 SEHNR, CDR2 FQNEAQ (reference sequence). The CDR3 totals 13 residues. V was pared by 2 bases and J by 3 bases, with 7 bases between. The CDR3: CASSLTGDTEAFF. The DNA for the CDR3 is TGTGCCAGCAGCTTAACTGGAGACACTGAAGCTTTCTTT.

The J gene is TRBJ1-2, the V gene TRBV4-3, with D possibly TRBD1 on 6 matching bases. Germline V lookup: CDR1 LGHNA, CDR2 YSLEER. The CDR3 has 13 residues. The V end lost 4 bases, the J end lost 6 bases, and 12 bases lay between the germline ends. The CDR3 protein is CASSPLRQDGYTF. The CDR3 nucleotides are TGCGCCAGCAGCCCCTTAAGACAGGATGGCTACACCTTC.

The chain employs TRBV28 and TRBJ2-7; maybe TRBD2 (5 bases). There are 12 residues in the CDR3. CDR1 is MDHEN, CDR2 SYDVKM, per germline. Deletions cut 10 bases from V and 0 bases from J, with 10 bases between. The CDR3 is CATLAHSYEQYF. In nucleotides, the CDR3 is TGTGCCACCTTAGCGCACTCCTACGAGCAGTACTTC.

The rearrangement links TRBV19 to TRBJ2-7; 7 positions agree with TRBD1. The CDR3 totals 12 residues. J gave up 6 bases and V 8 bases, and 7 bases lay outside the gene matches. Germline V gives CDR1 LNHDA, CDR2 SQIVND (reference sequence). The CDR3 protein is CASSGTVLEQYF. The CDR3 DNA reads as TGTGCCAGTTCTGGGACAGTCCTCGAGCAGTACTTC.

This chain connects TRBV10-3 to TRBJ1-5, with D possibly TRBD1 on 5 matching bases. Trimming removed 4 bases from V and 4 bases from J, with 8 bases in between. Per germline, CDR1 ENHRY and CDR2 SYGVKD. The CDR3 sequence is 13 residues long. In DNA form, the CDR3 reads TGTGCCATCAGTGGCACAGGTAATCAGCCCCAGCATTTT. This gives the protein CAISGTGNQPQHF.

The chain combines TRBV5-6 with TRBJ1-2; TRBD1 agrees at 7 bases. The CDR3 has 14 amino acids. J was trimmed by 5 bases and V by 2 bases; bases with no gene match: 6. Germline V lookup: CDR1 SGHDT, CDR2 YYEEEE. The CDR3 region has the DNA TGTGCCAGCAGCTTCTCGACAGGGTGGTATGGCTACACCTTC. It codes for CASSFSTGWYGYTF.

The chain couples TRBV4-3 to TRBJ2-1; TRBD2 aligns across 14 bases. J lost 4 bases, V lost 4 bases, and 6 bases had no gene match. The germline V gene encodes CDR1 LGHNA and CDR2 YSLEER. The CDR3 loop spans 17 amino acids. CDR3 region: CASSRGLAGATYNEQFF. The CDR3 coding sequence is TGCGCCAGCAGCCGGGGACTAGCGGGAGCTACGTACAATGAGCAGTTCTTC.

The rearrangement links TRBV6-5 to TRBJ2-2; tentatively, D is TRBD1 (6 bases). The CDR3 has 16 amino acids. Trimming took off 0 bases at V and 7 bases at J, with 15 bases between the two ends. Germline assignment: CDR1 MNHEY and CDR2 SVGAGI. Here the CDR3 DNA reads TGTGCCAGCAGTTACTCGAAGGGGGAGTGGCACGGGGAGCTGTTTTTT. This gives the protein CASSYSKGEWHGELFF.

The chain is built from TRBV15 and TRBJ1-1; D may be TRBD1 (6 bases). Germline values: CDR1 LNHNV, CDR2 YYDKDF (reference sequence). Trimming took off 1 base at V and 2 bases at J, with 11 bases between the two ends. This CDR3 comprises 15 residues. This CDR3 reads CATSRGRGRNTEAFF. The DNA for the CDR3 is TGTGCCACCAGCAGAGGCAGGGGCAGAAACACTGAAGCTTTCTTT.

In nucleotides, the CDR3 is TGTGCCAGCAGTGAACAGGGCTTCAATCAGCCCCAGCATTTT. This gives the protein CASSEQGFNQPQHF. This chain joins TRBV25-1 and TRBJ1-5, with D possibly TRBD1 on 5 matching bases. Germline lookup yields CDR1 MGHDK and CDR2 SYGVNS. The CDR3 contains 14 residues. Between the trimmed V and J ends, which lost 2 bases and 3 bases, there was a span of 8 bases.

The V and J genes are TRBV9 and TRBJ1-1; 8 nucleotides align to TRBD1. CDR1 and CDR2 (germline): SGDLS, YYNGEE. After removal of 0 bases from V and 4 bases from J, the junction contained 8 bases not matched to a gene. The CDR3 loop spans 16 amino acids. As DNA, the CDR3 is TGTGCCAGCAGCGTAGCGAGGACAGGGAGGATCACTGAAGCTTTCTTT. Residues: CASSVARTGRITEAFF.

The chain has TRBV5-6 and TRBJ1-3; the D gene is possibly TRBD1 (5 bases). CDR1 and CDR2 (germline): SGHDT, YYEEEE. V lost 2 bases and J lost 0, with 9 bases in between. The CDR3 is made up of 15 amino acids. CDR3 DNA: TGTGCCAGCAGCTTTTACAGGTCCTCTGGAAACACCATATATTTT. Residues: CASSFYRSSGNTIYF. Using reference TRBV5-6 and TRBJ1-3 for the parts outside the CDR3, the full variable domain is DAGVTQSPTHLIKTRGQQVTLRCSPKSGHDTVSWYQQALGQGPQFIFQYYEEEERQRGNFPDRFSGHQFPNYSSELNVNALLLGDSALYLCASSFYRSSGNTIYFGEGSWLTVV.

CDR3 nucleotides: TGTGCCAGCAGCGAGCACGTCATGGTAGATGAGCAGTTCTTC. This translates into CASSEHVMVDEQFF. V gene TRBV9 combines with J gene TRBJ2-1; D remains ambiguous. Germline values: CDR1 SGDLS, CDR2 YYNGEE. V dropped 3 bases and J dropped 8 bases, with 15 bases sitting between them. There are 14 residues in the CDR3.

DNA for the CDR3: TGTGCCAGCAGTTCCCGACAGAAAGTATACGAGCAGTACTTC. Amino acid sequence: CASSSRQKVYEQYF. V usage is TRBV27 and J usage is TRBJ2-7; a weak D match, TRBD1 (5 bases). V was shortened by 4 bases and J by 4 bases, with 14 bases between the two germline ends. The germline V gene encodes CDR1 MNHEY and CDR2 SMNVEV (reference sequence). The length of the CDR3 is 14 residues.

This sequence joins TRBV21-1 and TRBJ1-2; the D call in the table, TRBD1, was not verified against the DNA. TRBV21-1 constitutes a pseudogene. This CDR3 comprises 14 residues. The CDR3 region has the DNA TGTGCCAGCAGCAAAATTGGGCAGCCCCCTAAGGACACCTTC. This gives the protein CASSKIGQPPKDTF.